This T cell receptor (beta chain) was identified in a study of PD-1 blockade in classical Hodgkin lymphoma. CDR3 length: 14 amino acids. Germline V gives CDR1 ENHRY, CDR2 SYGVKD. Regarding this clone: Its ends do not fully match the called genes, so a read error is possible.

Relapse after autologous stem cell transplantation occurred in every patient, and brentuximab vedotin exposure varied. Profiling relied on immunoSEQ multiplex PCR, and the TCRdb table lists in-frame clones only, not all of them. This table holds approximately 99,000 clones, more than 80% found once. The source material was peripheral blood mononuclear cells (PBMCs), sampled before the second cycle of nivolumab. This clonotype was sampled from a human donor with classical Hodgkin lymphoma. V is TRBV10-3 and J is TRBJ2-7; D possibly corresponds to TRBD2 (7 bases). The CDR3 loop reads CAIRGGGGSDEQYF. The CDR3 DNA reads as TGTGCCATCAGGGGCGGCGGGGGCTCCGACGAGCAGTACTTC.